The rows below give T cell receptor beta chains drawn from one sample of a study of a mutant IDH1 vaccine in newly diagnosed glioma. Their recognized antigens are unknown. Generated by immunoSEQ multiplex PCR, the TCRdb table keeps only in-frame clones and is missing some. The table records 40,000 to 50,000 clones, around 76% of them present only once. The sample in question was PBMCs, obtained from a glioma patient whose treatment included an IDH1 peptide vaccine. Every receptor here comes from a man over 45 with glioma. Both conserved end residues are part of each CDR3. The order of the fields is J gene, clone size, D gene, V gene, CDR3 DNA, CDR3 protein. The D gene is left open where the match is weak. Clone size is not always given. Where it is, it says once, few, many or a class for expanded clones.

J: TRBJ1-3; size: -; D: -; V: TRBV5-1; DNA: TGCGCCAGCAGCACCAGCGGGGACTCTGGAAACACCATATATTTT; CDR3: CASSTSGDSGNTIYF
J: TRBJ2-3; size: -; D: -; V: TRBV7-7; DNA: TGTGCTAGCAGCTTAGGGACAGCGGGTAAAGCAGATACGCAGTATTTT; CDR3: CASSLGTAGKADTQYF
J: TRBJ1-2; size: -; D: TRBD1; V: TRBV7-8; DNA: TGTGCCAGCAGCTTGGGACAGACCTATGGCTACACCTTC; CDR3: CASSLGQTYGYTF
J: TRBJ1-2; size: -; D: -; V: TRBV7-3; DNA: TGTGCCAGCAGTGGGGATAACTATGGCTACACCTTC; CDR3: CASSGDNYGYTF
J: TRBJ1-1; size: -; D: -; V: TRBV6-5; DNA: TGTGCCAGCACCTGGACCGGGGGGAACACTGAAGCTTTCTTT; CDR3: CASTWTGGNTEAFF
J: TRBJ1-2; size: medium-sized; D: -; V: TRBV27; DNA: TGTGCCACCAAAGACGGGGTGGATGGCTACACCTTC; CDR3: CATKDGVDGYTF
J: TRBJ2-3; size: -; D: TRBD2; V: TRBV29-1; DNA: TGCAGCGCTCCGGGACTAGCGGGGGGGCCTCAAGATACGCAGTATTTT; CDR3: CSAPGLAGGPQDTQYF
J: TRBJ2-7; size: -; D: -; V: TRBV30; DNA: TGTGCCTGGAGGAGACAGCACTCGTCCTACGAGCAGTACTTC; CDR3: CAWRRQHSSYEQYF
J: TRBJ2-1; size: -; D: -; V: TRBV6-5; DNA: TGTGCCAGCAGTGCGGTGGGTGAGCAGTTCTTC; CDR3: CASSAVGEQFF
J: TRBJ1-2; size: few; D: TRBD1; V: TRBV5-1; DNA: TGCGCCAGCAGCTTCGGGACAGGGAACGGCTACACCTTC; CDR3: CASSFGTGNGYTF
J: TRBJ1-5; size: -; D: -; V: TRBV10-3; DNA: TGTGCCATCAGTGAGTCGCAGGGAAATCAGCCCCAGCATTTT; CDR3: CAISESQGNQPQHF
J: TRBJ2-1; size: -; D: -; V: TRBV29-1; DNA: TGCAGCGTTGAAAGCGGTGAGCAGTTCTTC; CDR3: CSVESGEQFF
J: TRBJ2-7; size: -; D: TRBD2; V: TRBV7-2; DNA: TGTGCCAGCAGCTTAGGAGGGACTAGCGGGGGGTACGAGCAGTACTTC; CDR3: CASSLGGTSGGYEQYF
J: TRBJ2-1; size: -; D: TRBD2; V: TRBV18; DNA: TGTGCCAGCTCAGAGGCGGGGGGGCCCAATGAGCAGTTCTTC; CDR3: CASSEAGGPNEQFF
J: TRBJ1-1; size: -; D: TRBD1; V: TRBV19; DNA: TGTGCCAGTAGCGACAGGGGGAACACTGAAGCTTTCTTT; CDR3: CASSDRGNTEAFF
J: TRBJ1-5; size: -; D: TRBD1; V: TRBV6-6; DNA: TGTGCCAGCAGTTACCGGCAGGGGGCGCAGCCCCAGCATTTT; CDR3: CASSYRQGAQPQHF
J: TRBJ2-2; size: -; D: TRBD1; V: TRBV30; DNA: TGTGCCTGGAGGCTAACAGGGGGCACCGGGGAGCTGTTTTTT; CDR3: CAWRLTGGTGELFF
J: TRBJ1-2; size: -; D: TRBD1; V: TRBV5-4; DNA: TGTGCCAGCAGCACGGGACAGGGGGCGCGGAGCTACACCTTC; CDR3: CASSTGQGARSYTF
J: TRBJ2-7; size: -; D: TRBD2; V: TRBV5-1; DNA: TGCGCCAGCAGCTACGGGACTAGCGGGGGTTACGAGCAGTACTTC; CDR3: CASSYGTSGGYEQYF
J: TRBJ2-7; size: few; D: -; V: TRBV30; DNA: TGTGCCTGGAGTGGCAGCTACTACGAGCAGTACTTC; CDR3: CAWSGSYYEQYF
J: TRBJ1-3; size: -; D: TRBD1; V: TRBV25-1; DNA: TGTGCCAGCAGTGAAACACCGGGACAGGGGCGCGGAAACACCATATATTTT; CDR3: CASSETPGQGRGNTIYF
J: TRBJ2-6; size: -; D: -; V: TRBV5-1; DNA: TGCGCCAGCAGCTCATCGCAGCCAGGGGCCAACGTCCTGACTTTC; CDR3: CASSSSQPGANVLTF
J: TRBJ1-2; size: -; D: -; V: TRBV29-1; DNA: TGCAGCGGGGACACGAATTATGGCTACACCTTC; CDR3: CSGDTNYGYTF
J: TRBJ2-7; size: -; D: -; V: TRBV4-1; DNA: TGCGCCAGCAGCCAAGTTTCGGACAGCTTCTACGAGCAGTACTTC; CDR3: CASSQVSDSFYEQYF
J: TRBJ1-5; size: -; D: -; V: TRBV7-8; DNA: TGTGCCAGCAGCTTAGTTCCGGTTTCAGGGGATCAGCCCCAGCATTTT; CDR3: CASSLVPVSGDQPQHF
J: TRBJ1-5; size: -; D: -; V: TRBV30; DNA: TGTGCCTGGAGTGAAACCTTTCAGCCCCAGCATTTT; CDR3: CAWSETFQPQHF
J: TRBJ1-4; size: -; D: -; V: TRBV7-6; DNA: TGTGCCAGCAGCTTAACGGTCGGGGGGAGGGAAAAACTGTTTTTT; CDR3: CASSLTVGGREKLFF